One and the same sample provided the 20 T cell receptor beta chains below, sequenced in a study of OX40 agonist ivuxolimab in advanced cancers. Sequencing used immunoSEQ multiplex PCR; TCRdb keeps in-frame clones, though not all of them. The sample has over 55,000 clones; more than 85% are singletons. The material sequenced was CD4+ or CD8+ T cells sorted from blood, taken in a trial of the OX40 agonist ivuxolimab. Receptors were obtained from an adult with an advanced solid tumor such as melanoma, head and neck, liver or kidney cancer.

The chain uses TRBV6-1 and TRBJ2-7, with 9 positions matching TRBD1. V trimming: 6 bases; J trimming: 5 bases; junction bases outside the gene matches: 11. Germline CDR1 MNHNS, CDR2 SASEGT. The CDR3 has 15 residues. CDR3 bases: TGTGCCAGCAGGGACCCCGGACAGGGGTCCGACGAGCAGTACTTC. This codes for CASRDPGQGSDEQYF.

This chain uses TRBV9 with TRBJ2-3; D call uncertain. V lost 3 bases and J lost 0, with 8 bases in between. This CDR3 is built from 14 residues. Germline values: CDR1 SGDLS, CDR2 YYNGEE. In DNA form, the CDR3 reads TGTGCCAGCAGCGGGGAAATTAGCACAGATACGCAGTATTTT. Translating it yields CASSGEISTDTQYF.

The chain carries TRBV5-1 and TRBJ2-7; perhaps D is TRBD1 or TRBD2 (5 bases each). The CDR3 totals 15 residues. With 4 bases removed from V and 0 bases from J, the gap between germline ends came to 14 bases. The germline V gene has CDR1 SGHRS and CDR2 YFSETQ. In DNA, the CDR3 is TGCGCCAGCAGCCTGGGGACGGAGAGCTCCTACGAGCAGTACTTC. This translates into CASSLGTESSYEQYF.

As for this clone: One end of the junction does not line up with germline, which may come from a read error. Other nucleotide sequences in the sample specify the same CDR3. The chain carries TRBV5-4 and TRBJ1-2; TRBD1 is a possible D gene (5 bases). From germline, CDR1 is SGHNT and CDR2 YYREEE (reference sequence). The length of the CDR3 is 14 residues. The CDR3 region is CASSGTGRTYGYTF. CDR3 coding DNA: TGTGCCAGCAGCGGTACAGGCCGAACCTATGGCTATACCTTC.

V is TRBV5-1 and J is TRBJ2-1, with D perhaps matching TRBD2 (6 bases). The CDR3 contains 16 residues. V was pared by 4 bases and J by 0 bases, with 14 bases between. Germline CDR1 reads SGHRS; CDR2 reads YFSETQ. The CDR3 region is CASSPGLLLSYNEQFF. The CDR3 DNA is TGCGCCAGCAGCCCGGGACTCCTCCTCTCCTACAATGAGCAGTTCTTC.

CDR3 DNA: TGCGCCAGCAGGGGGACCCAATCTCCAGATACGCAGTATTTT. This codes for CASRGTQSPDTQYF. This chain connects TRBV10-2 to TRBJ2-3; D tentatively reads TRBD1 or TRBD2 (5 bases each). The CDR3 loop spans 14 amino acids. Deletions cut 6 bases from V and 4 bases from J, with 14 bases between. CDR1 and CDR2 from the germline V gene are WSHSY and SAAADI.

V and J are TRBV28 and TRBJ2-7; 10 bases agree with TRBD1. This CDR3 is built from 17 residues. Germline values: CDR1 MDHEN, CDR2 SYDVKM. Trimming at V came to 7 bases and at J to 5 bases, leaving 17 bases not matched to a gene. The CDR3 loop reads CASTPWGGQGGRDEQYF. The CDR3 nucleotides are TGTGCCAGCACTCCCTGGGGTGGACAGGGGGGAAGAGACGAGCAGTACTTC.

The chain joins TRBV5-8 to TRBJ2-3; D might be TRBD2 (6 bases). Germline values: CDR1 SGHTS, CDR2 YDEGEE. The CDR3 is 16 residues long. V gave up 7 bases and J gave up 4 bases, with 22 bases separating them. The CDR3 spells CASGRQRSLLADTQYF. As DNA, the CDR3 is TGTGCCAGCGGGAGGCAAAGGAGCTTGTTGGCAGATACGCAGTATTTT.

This chain uses TRBV11-2 with TRBJ2-1; D uncertain. The V end lost 0 bases, the J end lost 9 bases, and 9 bases lay between the germline ends. CDR1 and CDR2 (germline): SGHAT, FQNNGV. The CDR3 is 13 amino acids. The CDR3 bases are TGTGCCAGCAGCTTAGAAGGGTTTGGTGAGCAGTTCTTC. It codes for CASSLEGFGEQFF.

The rearrangement links TRBV25-1 to TRBJ1-2, with a possible D match to TRBD1 (6 bases). The CDR3 is 17 amino acids. Germline V gene data show CDR1 as MGHDK and CDR2 as SYGVNS. V was pared by 1 base and J by 5 bases, with 20 bases between. Written as DNA, the CDR3 is TGTGCCAGCAGTGAATCCGGAGGGACACCCGGGCGTTATGGCTACACCTTC. This translates into CASSESGGTPGRYGYTF.

V is TRBV9 and J is TRBJ2-2, with 9 bases matching TRBD2. This CDR3 comprises 21 residues. Germline V gives CDR1 SGDLS, CDR2 YYNGEE. V gave up 0 bases and J gave up 3 bases; unmatched junction bases: 18. CDR3: CASSVGRRSGRRNWDTGELFF. As DNA, the CDR3 is TGTGCCAGCAGCGTAGGCAGGAGGAGCGGGAGGAGAAATTGGGACACCGGGGAGCTGTTTTTT.

The V gene is TRBV28, the J gene TRBJ2-2; 8 bases align to TRBD1. CDR3 size: 14 residues. From germline, CDR1 is MDHEN and CDR2 SYDVKM. Losses at the gene ends were 5 bases for V and 6 bases for J; bases not matched to a gene: 5. For the CDR3, the DNA is TGTGCCAGCAGTCCCGGACAGGGCCCCGGGGAGCTGTTTTTT. This gives the protein CASSPGQGPGELFF.

The chain carries TRBV4-3 and TRBJ2-3; no reliable D call. The CDR3 loop spans 14 amino acids. From germline, CDR1 is LGHNA and CDR2 YSLEER. The V and J ends lost 0 bases and 1 base respectively, with 5 bases between them. CDR3 nucleotides: TGCGCCAGCAGCCAAGACTACCGCACAGATACGCAGTATTTT. Translating gives CASSQDYRTDTQYF.

This chain connects TRBV5-1 to TRBJ2-5; D gene ambiguous. Germline V gives CDR1 SGHRS, CDR2 YFSETQ. The CDR3 totals 14 residues. Trimming left V 1 base short and J 5 bases short, with 12 bases between. The CDR3 DNA follows: TGCGCCAGCAGCTTGAGGGCGCAAAGGGAGACCCAGTACTTC. Its protein product is CASSLRAQRETQYF.

The table lists this clone with a count of one. The chain couples TRBV2 to TRBJ1-3; D ambiguous. The CDR3 consists of 14 residues. Germline V CDR1 and CDR2: SNHLY, FYNNEI. V was clipped by 2 bases and J by 4 bases, with 9 bases between them. The CDR3 nucleotides are TGTGCCAGCAGTGAATATAGGGTCGGAAACACCATATATTTT. Its protein product is CASSEYRVGNTIYF.

The chain uses TRBV7-6 and TRBJ2-5; D gene ambiguous. This CDR3 is built from 12 residues. V dropped 4 bases and J dropped 2 bases, with 5 bases sitting between them. Looked up from germline, CDR1 is SGHVS and CDR2 is FNYEAQ. The CDR3 is CASSSQQETQYF. Written as DNA, the CDR3 is TGTGCCAGCAGCTCCCAACAAGAGACCCAGTACTTC. Full variable domain (missing parts from reference TRBV7-6 and TRBJ2-5): GAGVSQSPRYKVTKRGQDVALRCDPISGHVSLYWYRQALGQGPEFLTYFNYEAQQDKSGLPNDRFSAERPEGSISTLTIQRTEQRDSAMYRCASSSQQETQYFGPGTRLLVL.

This clone has just one count. The chain has TRBV19 and TRBJ1-2, with 7 positions matching TRBD1. This CDR3 region has 15 residues. Losses at the gene ends were 10 bases for V and 8 bases for J; bases not matched to a gene: 19. Per the germline V gene, CDR1 is LNHDA and CDR2 is SQIVND (reference sequence). The DNA for the CDR3 is TGTGCCATCCTCGCAGGGGGGGGCCGGGCTAGGGGCTACACCTTC. Residues: CAILAGGGRARGYTF.

J is TRBJ2-2 and V is TRBV19; tentative D call: TRBD1 (6 bases). Germline V lookup: CDR1 LNHDA, CDR2 SQIVND (reference sequence). This CDR3 has 14 residues. The V and J ends lost 7 bases and 0 bases respectively, with 9 bases between them. In DNA, the CDR3 is TGTGCCAGTACCCGGACAGCGAACACCGGGGAGCTGTTTTTT. It is translated as CASTRTANTGELFF. Full variable domain (outside the CDR3, taken from reference TRBV19 and TRBJ2-2): DGGITQSPKYLFRKEGQNVTLSCEQNLNHDAMYWYRQDPGQGLRLIYYSQIVNDFQKGDIAEGYSVSREKKESFPLTVTSAQKNPTAFYLCASTRTANTGELFFGEGSRLTVL.

This chain joins TRBV18 and TRBJ2-7; the match to TRBD2 covers 9 bases. Trimming took 5 bases from V and 7 from J; bases not matched to a gene: 6. The CDR3 extends over 13 amino acids. CDR1 and CDR2 (germline): KGHSH, LQKENI. In DNA, the CDR3 is TGTGCCAGCTCATGGGTAGCGGGAGAAGAGCAGTACTTC. Residues: CASSWVAGEEQYF.

This clone appeared a few times. The genes are TRBV2 and TRBJ1-2; perhaps TRBD1 as D (5 bases). V shed 4 bases and J shed 1 base, with 10 bases lying between them. Germline V gives CDR1 SNHLY, CDR2 FYNNEI. The CDR3 extends over 14 amino acids. The CDR3 spells CASSGQGYNYGYTF. CDR3 sequence (DNA): TGTGCCAGCAGTGGCCAGGGATATAACTATGGCTACACCTTC.